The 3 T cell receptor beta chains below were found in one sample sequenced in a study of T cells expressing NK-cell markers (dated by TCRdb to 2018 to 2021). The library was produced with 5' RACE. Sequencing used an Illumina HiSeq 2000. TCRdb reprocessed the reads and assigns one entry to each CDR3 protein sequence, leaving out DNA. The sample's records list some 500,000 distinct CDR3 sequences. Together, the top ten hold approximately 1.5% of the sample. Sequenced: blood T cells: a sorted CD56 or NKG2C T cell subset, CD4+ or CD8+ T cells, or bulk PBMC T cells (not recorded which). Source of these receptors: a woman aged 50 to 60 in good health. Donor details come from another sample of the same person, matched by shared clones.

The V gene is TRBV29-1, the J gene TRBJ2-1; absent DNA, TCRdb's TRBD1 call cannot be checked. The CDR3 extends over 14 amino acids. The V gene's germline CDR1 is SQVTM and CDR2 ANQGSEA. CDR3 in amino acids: CSVEDLDSNNEQFF.

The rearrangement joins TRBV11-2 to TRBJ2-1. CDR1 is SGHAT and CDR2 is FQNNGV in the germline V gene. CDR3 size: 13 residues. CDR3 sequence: CASSSLVVNEQFF.

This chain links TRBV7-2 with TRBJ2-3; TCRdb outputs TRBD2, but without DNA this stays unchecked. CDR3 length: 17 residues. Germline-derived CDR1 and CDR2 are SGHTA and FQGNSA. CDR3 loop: CASSPLRLAGGTDTQYF.